Each of the 14 T cell receptor beta chains below was sequenced from the same sample in a study of CD8+ T cells in alopecia areata. RNA was isolated and reverse transcribed to cDNA, the sequencing template. Data came from immunoSEQ multiplex PCR; TCRdb stores just in-frame clones and leaves some out. The sample presents over 5,500 clones, none singletons. Time point here: mouse skin 6 weeks after grafting, around onset of hair loss. The sequenced sample was skin, obtained at week 6. These receptors came from a C3H/HeJ mouse with alopecia areata. This line is of MHC haplotype H2-k.

The sample holds many counts of this clone. The gene names given are mouse names. The CDR3 end lies 4 residues beyond the end of the read and is filled in from the germline J gene. The chain joins TRBV1 to TRBJ2-7; D might be TRBD1 (6 bases). Germline assignment: CDR1 NSQYPW and CDR2 LRSPGD (reference sequence). The CDR3 loop spans 13 amino acids. CDR3 sequence reads: CTCSAADRYEQYF. Partial CDR3 DNA: TGCACCTGCAGTGCAGCGGACAGATAT.

Points on this clone: These gene names are mouse names. The CDR3 extends 4 residues past the end of the read, so its final part is completed from the germline J gene. The chain couples TRBV13-2 to TRBJ2-3; the match to TRBD2 covers 12 bases. V shed 2 bases and J 0 bases; nucleotides not matched to a gene: 4. Germline-derived CDR1 and CDR2 are NNHNN and SYGAGS (reference sequence). The CDR3 runs 17 residues. CDR3 DNA, as far as it was read: TGTGCCAGCGGTGAGGGGACTGGGGGGCCTAGTGCAGAA. Translated, it gives CASGEGTGGPSAE. The full CDR3 protein is CASGEGTGGPSAETLYF.

Notes on this clone: Gene names and germline refer to mouse. The sequenced fragment ends 4 residues before the CDR3 boundary, so the rest is inferred from the germline J gene. This rearrangement joins TRBV19 to TRBJ2-2; D gene uncertain. The V gene lost 0 bases and the J gene lost 0 bases, with 0 bases spanning the gap. In germline, CDR1 is FNHDT, CDR2 SITEND (reference sequence). The CDR3 has 13 residues. Incomplete CDR3 DNA: TGTGCCAGCAGTATAGCAAACACCGGG. Protein sequence: CASSIANTG. The CDR3 reads in full as CASSIANTGQLYF.

On this clone itself: Genes here carry mouse names. The CDR3 is cut off 4 residues early in the read; its end comes from the germline J gene. This chain uses TRBV19 with TRBJ1-1, with D perhaps TRBD1 (5 bases). The V gene's germline CDR1 is FNHDT and CDR2 SITEND (reference sequence). CDR3 length: 14 residues. V gave up 5 bases and J gave up 0 bases, with 11 bases separating them. CDR3 sequence reads: CASSPRVANTEVFF. CDR3 DNA, as far as it was read: TGTGCCAGCAGCCCCAGGGTTGCAAACACA.

This clone occurred many times. The gene names given are mouse names. Read data end 4 residues before the CDR3 end; the end is taken from the germline J gene. The rearrangement links TRBV19 to TRBJ2-1; the match to TRBD1 covers 8 bases. Per germline, CDR1 FNHDT and CDR2 SITEND (reference sequence). CDR3 length: 14 amino acids. CDR3 DNA, as far as it was read: TGTGCCAGCAGTTCCCGACAGGGGAGGACT. Protein sequence: CASSSRQGRT. The CDR3 in full is CASSSRQGRTEQFF.

The table lists this clone with many counts. The listed genes are named as in mouse. The part of the CDR3 DNA that was read is TGTGCCAGCAGTGATCACAGGGTGGGGAATTCGCCC. Translating gives CASSDHRVGNSP. The whole CDR3 protein reads CASSDHRVGNSPLYF. The chain recombines TRBV13-3 with TRBJ1-6; possible D gene TRBD1, 6 bases. The read gets to within 3 residues of the CDR3 end, and the germline J gene fills in the rest. TRBJ1-6 is reported as an ORF; its role is uncertain. CDR3 length: 15 residues. V was pared by 1 base and J by 7 bases, with 12 bases between. Germline values: CDR1 NNHDY, CDR2 SYVADS.

This clone was recorded a few times. The gene symbols are mouse symbols. The missing CDR3 end, 4 residues past where the read stops, is filled in from the germline J gene. J is TRBJ1-2 and V is TRBV19; the match to TRBD1 covers 8 bases. The J segment lost 1 base and the V segment lost 5 bases, leaving 4 bases of the junction unmatched. Looked up from germline, CDR1 is FNHDT and CDR2 is SITEND (reference sequence). The CDR3 totals 14 residues. This CDR3 reads CASSQDRVNSDYTF. CDR3 bases read: TGTGCCAGCAGCCAGGACAGGGTAAACTCC.

For this clone: Gene names are the mouse ones. The CDR3 extends 4 residues past the end of the read, so its final part is completed from the germline J gene. V and J are TRBV5 and TRBJ2-5; 8 bases agree with TRBD2. After removal of 4 bases from V and 2 bases from J, the junction contained 5 bases not matched to a gene. This CDR3 spans 15 amino acids. Germline CDR1 LGHNA, CDR2 YNLKQL (reference sequence). The CDR3: CASSPGGAPQDTQYF. The CDR3 bases that were read are TGTGCCAGCAGCCCCGGGGGGGCGCCCCAAGAC.

Comments on this clone: Genes and germline are mouse. With the read ending 4 residues before the CDR3 end, the germline J gene is used to fill in that end. The V gene is TRBV1, the J gene TRBJ2-5, with D tentatively TRBD2 (7 bases). Per the germline V gene, CDR1 is NSQYPW and CDR2 is LRSPGD (reference sequence). This CDR3 has 15 amino acids. The DNA read from the CDR3 is TGCACCTGCAGTGCAGATCAAGGGGGGGAAGAC. This codes for CTCSADQGGED. Given in full, the CDR3 is CTCSADQGGEDTQYF.

In its sample, this clone was seen a few times. Gene names are the mouse ones. The missing CDR3 end, 4 residues past where the read stops, is filled in from the germline J gene. Within the sample, other DNA sequences also encode this same CDR3. This chain joins TRBV1 and TRBJ2-1; 7 positions agree with TRBD1. This CDR3 contains 14 residues. Unmatched junction bases numbered 1, after V lost 2 bases and J lost 3 bases. Germline CDR1 reads NSQYPW; CDR2 reads LRSPGD (reference sequence). This CDR3 is CTCSAPGGYAEQFF. CDR3 DNA, as far as it was read: TGCACCTGCAGTGCACCAGGGGGCTATGCT.

This clone was seen a few times. Here the gene names and germline are mouse. The read terminates 4 residues before the CDR3 end, so the remaining end is supplied by the germline J gene. The chain has TRBV13-2 and TRBJ2-7; 8 bases align to TRBD2. This CDR3 has 15 amino acids. Germline V gene sequence: CDR1 NNHNN, CDR2 SYGAGS (reference sequence). The CDR3 reads CASGVRDGGGHEQYF. Incomplete CDR3 DNA: TGTGCCAGCGGTGTCCGGGACGGGGGGGGCCAT.

This clone was seen ten or more times. Mouse names are used for the genes. The read ends 4 residues early relative to the CDR3; the germline J gene fills the gap. This rearrangement joins TRBV13-2 to TRBJ2-1; 11 bases map to TRBD2. Germline-derived CDR1 and CDR2 are NNHNN and SYGAGS (reference sequence). V shed 0 bases, J shed 6 bases, and the junction held 5 bases outside the gene matches. The CDR3 covers 16 residues. CDR3 DNA, as far as it was read: TGTGCCAGCGGTGATGCTTGGGACTGGGGGATTGCT. Translation: CASGDAWDWGIA. The entire CDR3 sequence reads CASGDAWDWGIAEQFF.

This clone was found a few times. The gene names here belong to mouse. The read gets to within 4 residues of the CDR3 end, and the germline J gene fills in the rest. The rearrangement joins TRBV13-2 to TRBJ1-1; the D gene is possibly TRBD1 (5 bases). In germline, CDR1 is NNHNN, CDR2 SYGAGS (reference sequence). The CDR3 runs 15 residues. Trimming cost V 1 base and J 0 bases, with 10 bases left between them. CDR3 sequence reads: CASGDTGLANTEVFF. The covered CDR3 bases are TGTGCCAGCGGTGATACAGGCCTTGCAAACACA.

By its share, this clone is medium-sized. These gene names are mouse names. The CDR3 goes on 4 residues after the read ends, and that part is filled in from the germline J gene. The chain uses TRBV19 and TRBJ1-1; 7 positions match TRBD1. The V gene's germline CDR1 is FNHDT and CDR2 SITEND (reference sequence). This CDR3 is built from 15 residues. V was pared by 4 bases and J by 3 bases, with 9 bases of the junction left unmatched. The CDR3 region is CASSVTTGRYTEVFF. The CDR3 DNA, read in part, is TGTGCCAGCAGTGTTACGACAGGGCGGTACACA.